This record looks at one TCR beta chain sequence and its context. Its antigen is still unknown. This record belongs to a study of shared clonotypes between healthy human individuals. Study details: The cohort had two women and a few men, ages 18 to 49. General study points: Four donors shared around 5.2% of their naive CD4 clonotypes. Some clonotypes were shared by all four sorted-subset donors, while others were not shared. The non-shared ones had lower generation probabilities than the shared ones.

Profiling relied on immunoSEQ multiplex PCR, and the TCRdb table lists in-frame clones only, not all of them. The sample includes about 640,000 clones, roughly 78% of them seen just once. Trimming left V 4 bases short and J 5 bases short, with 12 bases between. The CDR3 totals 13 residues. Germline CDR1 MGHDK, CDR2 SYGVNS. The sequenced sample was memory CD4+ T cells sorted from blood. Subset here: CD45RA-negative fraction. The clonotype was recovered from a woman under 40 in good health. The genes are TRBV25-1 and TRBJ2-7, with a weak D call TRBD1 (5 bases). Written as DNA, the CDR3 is TGTGCCAGCAGTGGACAGTTTGTCCACGAGCAGTACTTC. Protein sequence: CASSGQFVHEQYF.